The T cell receptor (beta chain) described here comes from a study of yellow fever vaccine responses in identical twins. TCRdb passed the RT-PCR reads through MiXCR, listing each CDR3 protein once. Of about 21,000 distinct CDR3 sequences in the sample, 60% to 85% are singletons; the top ten hold around 4.8%. For this clonotype: Its antigen is unidentified.

Study results and caveats: Reportedly, twins showed a vaccine T cell response that looked partly convergent and partly personalized.

With V trimmed by 4 bases and J by 3 bases, 13 bases remained unmatched. The CDR3 sequence is 17 residues long. The germline CDR1 and CDR2 sequences are SGHAT and FQDESV (reference sequence). Sample: T cells from blood (PBMCs), unsorted or a sorted subset (not recorded which), taken before or after yellow fever vaccination (not recorded which). This chain links TRBV11-1 with TRBJ1-2; 8 positions match TRBD1. The receptor comes from a woman aged 18-29 years who received the yellow fever vaccine. The CDR3 loop is CASSSNPAGTGDYGYTF. CDR3 nucleotides: TGTGCCAGCAGCTCGAACCCAGCCGGGACAGGAGACTATGGCTACACCTTC. The whole variable domain, filled in from reference TRBV11-1 and TRBJ1-2, reads EAEVAQSPRYKITEKSQAVAFWCDPISGHATLYWYRQILGQGPELLVQFQDESVVDDSQLPKDRFSAERLKGVDSTLKIQPAELGDSAMYLCASSSNPAGTGDYGYTFGSGTRLTVV.